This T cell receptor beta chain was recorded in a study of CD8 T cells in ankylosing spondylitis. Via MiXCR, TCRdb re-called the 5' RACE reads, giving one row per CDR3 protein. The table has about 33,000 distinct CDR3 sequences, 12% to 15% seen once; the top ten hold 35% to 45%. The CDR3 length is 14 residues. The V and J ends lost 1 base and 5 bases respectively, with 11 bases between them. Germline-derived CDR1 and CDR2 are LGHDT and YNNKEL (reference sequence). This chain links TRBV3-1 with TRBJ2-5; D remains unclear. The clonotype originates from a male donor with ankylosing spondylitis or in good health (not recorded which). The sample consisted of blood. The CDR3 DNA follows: TGTGCCAGCAGCCAAGGCTCCCACGGGGAGACCCAGTACTTC. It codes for CASSQGSHGETQYF.